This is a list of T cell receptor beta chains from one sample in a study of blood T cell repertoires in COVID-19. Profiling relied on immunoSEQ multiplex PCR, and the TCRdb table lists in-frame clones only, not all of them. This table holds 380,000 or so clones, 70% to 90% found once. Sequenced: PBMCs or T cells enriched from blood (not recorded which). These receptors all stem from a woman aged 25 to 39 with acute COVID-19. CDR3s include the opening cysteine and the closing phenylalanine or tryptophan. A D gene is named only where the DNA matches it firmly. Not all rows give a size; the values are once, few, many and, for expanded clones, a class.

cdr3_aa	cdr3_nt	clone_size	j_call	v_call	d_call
CASSKAGDFLWTQYF	TGTGCCAGCAGCAAAGCCGGGGACTTTCTGTGGACCCAGTACTTC	once	TRBJ2-5	TRBV21-1	NA
CASASLGSSYNSPLHF	TGTGCTAGTGCCAGTCTGGGGAGCTCCTATAATTCACCCCTCCACTTT	once	TRBJ1-6	TRBV12-5	NA
CASSLMTGVSPLHF	TGTGCCAGCAGCTTAATGACAGGGGTTTCACCCCTCCACTTT	NA	TRBJ1-6	TRBV7-2	TRBD1
CASSPSSGGTRRETQYF	TGTGCCAGCTCACCATCTAGCGGGGGGACCCGCCGAGAGACCCAGTACTTC	NA	TRBJ2-5	TRBV18	TRBD2
CASSPAGGPYNEQFF	TGTGCCAGCAGTCCAGCGGGGGGGCCCTACAATGAGCAGTTCTTC	NA	TRBJ2-1	TRBV6-5	TRBD2
CASLLGTYASTSYNEQFF	TGTGCCAGCCTGTTAGGGACTTACGCCTCGACATCCTACAATGAGCAGTTCTTC	NA	TRBJ2-1	TRBV2	NA
CASRDSISTGELFF	TGTGCCAGCAGGGACAGTATTTCCACCGGGGAGCTGTTTTTT	NA	TRBJ2-2	TRBV2	NA
CASSTGTGSVARNQPQHF	TGTGCCAGCAGCACCGGGACAGGGAGTGTTGCGCGCAATCAGCCCCAGCATTTT	NA	TRBJ1-5	TRBV27	TRBD1
CASSSLGARASGNTIYF	TGTGCCAGCAGCAGCCTGGGGGCAAGGGCCTCTGGAAACACCATATATTTT	NA	TRBJ1-3	TRBV21-1	NA
CASSPPPPGGYTF	TGTGCCAGCTCACCACCGCCACCCGGTGGCTACACCTTC	NA	TRBJ1-2	TRBV18	NA
CATSPFRVSYEQYF	TGTGCCACCAGCCCCTTCAGGGTCTCCTACGAGCAGTACTTC	NA	TRBJ2-7	TRBV15	NA
CATSRLTGRSGNTIYF	TGTGCCACCAGCAGATTGACAGGGCGTAGTGGAAACACCATATATTTT	NA	TRBJ1-3	TRBV15	TRBD1
CASSIEANPSRGYTF	TGTGCCAGTAGTATAGAGGCAAATCCTAGTCGGGGCTACACCTTC	NA	TRBJ1-2	TRBV19	NA
CASSQDRGSGGYEQYF	TGCGCCAGCAGCCAAGATCGCGGTAGCGGGGGTTACGAGCAGTACTTC	few	TRBJ2-7	TRBV4-3	TRBD2
CASSQVVRDTQYF	TGCGCCAGCAGCCAAGTTGTGCGAGATACGCAGTATTTT	NA	TRBJ2-3	TRBV4-1	NA
CASSPVQGSTQPQHF	TGTGCCAGCAGTCCCGTCCAGGGCAGCACTCAGCCCCAGCATTTT	NA	TRBJ1-5	TRBV27	NA
CASSALQETQYF	TGTGCCAGCAGCGCACTCCAAGAGACCCAGTACTTC	NA	TRBJ2-5	TRBV2	NA
CASSLLDPGQGYSPLHF	TGTGCCAGCAGCCTCCTAGACCCGGGACAGGGTTATTCACCCCTCCACTTT	NA	TRBJ1-6	TRBV7-2	TRBD1
CASSAGQGGFDYGYTF	TGTGCCAGTAGTGCCGGACAGGGAGGGTTCGACTATGGCTACACCTTC	NA	TRBJ1-2	TRBV19	TRBD1
CASSFSSTNTEAFF	TGTGCCAGCAGCTTTAGCAGTACGAACACTGAAGCTTTCTTT	NA	TRBJ1-1	TRBV5-5	NA
CASSTRGDTQYF	TGTGCCAGCAGTACAAGGGGAGATACGCAGTATTTT	NA	TRBJ2-3	TRBV6-5	NA
CASSTRPANNSPLHF	TGCGCCAGCAGCACTAGGCCAGCAAATAATTCACCCCTCCACTTT	NA	TRBJ1-6	TRBV4-1	NA
CASTGRPGLSGNTIYF	TGTGCCAGCACAGGACGGCCGGGACTATCTGGAAACACCATATATTTT	NA	TRBJ1-3	TRBV2	NA
CGTLGGSTEGQPQHF	TGTGGAACTCTTGGCGGCTCCACAGAGGGTCAGCCCCAGCATTTT	NA	TRBJ1-5	TRBV28	NA
CASSHLRQVPNEKLFF	TGTGCCAGCAGCCACCTCAGACAGGTTCCTAATGAAAAACTGTTTTTT	NA	TRBJ1-4	TRBV3-1/TRBV3-2	NA
CASSPPGGDSGELFF	TGTGCCAGCTCACCTCCCGGAGGGGATAGCGGGGAGCTGTTTTTT	NA	TRBJ2-2	TRBV18	NA
CASSLGWDRKAFF	TGTGCCAGCAGCTTAGGCTGGGACAGAAAAGCTTTCTTT	few	TRBJ1-1	TRBV7-2	TRBD1
CSARQNTEAFF	TGCAGTGCGCGACAGAACACTGAAGCTTTCTTT	NA	TRBJ1-1	TRBV20-1	NA
CASGPYLQGVTDTQYF	TGCGCCAGCGGGCCCTACTTACAGGGAGTCACAGATACGCAGTATTTT	NA	TRBJ2-3	TRBV5-1	NA